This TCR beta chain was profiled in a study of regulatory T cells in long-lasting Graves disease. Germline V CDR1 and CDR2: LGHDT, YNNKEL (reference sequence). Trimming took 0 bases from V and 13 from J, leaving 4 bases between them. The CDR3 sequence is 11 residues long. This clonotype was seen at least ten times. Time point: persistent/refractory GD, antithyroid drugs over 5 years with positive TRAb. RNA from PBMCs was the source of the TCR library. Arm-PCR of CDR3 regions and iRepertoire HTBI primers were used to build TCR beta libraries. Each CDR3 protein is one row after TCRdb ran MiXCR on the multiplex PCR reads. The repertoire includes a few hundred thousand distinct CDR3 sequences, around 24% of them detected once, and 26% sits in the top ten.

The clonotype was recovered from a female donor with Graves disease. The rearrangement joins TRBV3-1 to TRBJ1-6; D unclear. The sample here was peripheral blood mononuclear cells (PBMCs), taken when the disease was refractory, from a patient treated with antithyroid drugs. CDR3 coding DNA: TGTGCCAGCAGCCAAGACGGCCCCCTCCACTTT. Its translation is CASSQDGPLHF.